The 4 T cell receptor beta chains below come from one sample, sequenced in a study of blood T cell repertoires in COVID-19 (dated by TCRdb to 2020 to 2021). The library relied on the immunoSEQ multiplex PCR assay. TCRdb holds this immuneACCESS table with in-frame rearrangements only. Some clones are missing; in checked studies, unresolved V genes explain under half, and the rest has no known cause. The sample table lists approximately 210,000 clones, around 90% of them with a count of one. Together, the top ten hold around 1.2% of the sample. Input material: peripheral blood. These receptors were taken from a man between 25 and 39 years old with acute or convalescent COVID-19.

V gene TRBV27 combines with J gene TRBJ1-5, with 7 nucleotides matching TRBD1. J was trimmed by 5 bases and V by 2 bases; bases with no gene match: 3. This CDR3 is built from 14 residues. Germline CDR1 reads MNHEY; CDR2 reads SMNVEV (reference sequence). The CDR3: CASSLDREDQPQHF. The DNA for the CDR3 is TGTGCCAGCAGTTTAGACAGGGAGGATCAGCCCCAGCATTTT.

This chain uses TRBV3-1 (or the pseudogene TRBV3-2) with TRBJ2-5; D may be TRBD1 (6 bases). Germline V lookup: CDR1 LGHDT, CDR2 YNNKEL (reference sequence). The CDR3 length is 16 residues. Trimming removed 2 bases at V and 5 bases at J, with 18 bases between. CDR3 in amino acids: CASSQYRAGQRETQYF. CDR3 bases: TGTGCCAGCAGCCAATACAGGGCAGGGCAGAGGGAGACCCAGTACTTC.

The chain combines TRBV2 with TRBJ1-5; D remains unclear. With 6 bases removed from V and 5 bases from J, the gap between germline ends came to 8 bases. This CDR3 is 12 amino acids long. CDR1 and CDR2 from the germline V gene are SNHLY and FYNNEI. DNA for the CDR3: TGTGCCAGCAGAGGAGAATATCAGCCCCAGCATTTT. This codes for CASRGEYQPQHF.

V is TRBV10-1 and J is TRBJ2-1; tentatively, D is TRBD1 (6 bases). The CDR3 runs 16 residues. V lost 3 bases and J 1 base, leaving 13 bases between the germline ends. Germline CDR1 and CDR2: WNHNN and SYGVQD (reference sequence). The CDR3 loop is CASSDIPGVSYNEQFF. Here the CDR3 DNA reads TGCGCCAGCAGTGACATTCCAGGGGTTTCCTACAATGAGCAGTTCTTC.